This T cell receptor beta chain was sequenced in a study of CD8+ T cells in alopecia areata. The study's findings and limits: Among the top 100, expanded CD8+ clones were significantly decreased by tofacitinib, as was scalp clonality. Sequence data from scalp samples additionally include resident alphabeta T cells of normal skin.

This clone appeared many times. Its antigen remains unknown. As for treatment: oral pan-JAK inhibitor, 5-10 mg twice daily. RNA extraction was followed by reverse transcription into cDNA, which acted as the sequencing template. The method was immunoSEQ multiplex PCR; TCRdb's version includes in-frame clones alone and lacks a portion of them. In the table there are 150,000 to 250,000 clones, roughly 60% of which are singletons. The CDR3 sequence is 14 residues long. CDR1 MGHRA and CDR2 YSYEKL come from the germline V gene. Trimming took off 3 bases at V and 2 bases at J, with 10 bases between the two ends.

Sample: CD4+ T cells sorted from blood, taken at week 24, from a patient treated with tofacitinib. The clonotype originates from a human donor with alopecia areata. This chain uses TRBV4-1 with TRBJ1-1, with D possibly being TRBD1 (6 bases). CDR3 in amino acids: CASSHLQGNTEAFF. The CDR3 DNA reads as TGCGCCAGCAGCCACTTACAGGGCAACACTGAAGCTTTCTTT.